One sample yielded the 10 T cell receptor beta chains listed below, sequenced in a study of CD4 T cells in relation to SARS-CoV-2 and coronaviruses. TCRdb's table, derived via immunoSEQ multiplex PCR, lists solely in-frame clones and lacks some. This sample has about 19,000 clones, with around three quarters found just once. Before the COVID-19 pandemic, during about 2011-2019, CD4+ T cells were taken from unexposed donors. The cells were cultured for approximately 10 days before CD4+ T cells were isolated. These TCRs are of unknown antigen specificity. Sequencing was performed on CD4+ T cells from PBMCs, cultured in vitro. The receptors stem from a human donor in good health.

The rearrangement uses TRBV5-6 and TRBJ2-5; D remains ambiguous. In germline, CDR1 is SGHDT, CDR2 YYEEEE. V was cut by 1 base and J by 5 bases, with 9 bases left in between. The CDR3 has 13 amino acids. The CDR3 DNA sequence: TGTGCCAGCAGCTTGAGGACGCGGGAGACCCAGTACTTC. Protein: CASSLRTRETQYF.

CDR3 sequence: CAISESRGNYGYTF. The CDR3 DNA is TGTGCCATCAGTGAGTCCAGGGGGAACTATGGCTACACCTTC. The chain has TRBV10-3 and TRBJ1-2; 7 nucleotides agree with TRBD1. The V segment lost 0 bases and the J segment 2 bases; nucleotides outside the gene matches: 0. The germline gives CDR1 ENHRY, CDR2 SYGVKD. CDR3 length: 14 residues.

The rearrangement joins TRBV4-1 to TRBJ1-6, with D uncertain. CDR1 and CDR2 (germline): MGHRA, YSYEKL. The V end was cut by 0 bases, the J end by 12 bases, with 9 bases between. This CDR3 spans 13 amino acids. The CDR3 spells CASSQESLLPLHF. CDR3 DNA: TGCGCCAGCAGCCAAGAATCCCTTCTACCCCTCCACTTT.

This clone was picked up a small number of times. This chain links TRBV12-3 or TRBV12-4 with TRBJ1-1; D not resolved. The CDR3 runs 13 residues. The V gene lost 6 bases and the J gene lost 2 bases, with 10 bases spanning the gap. CDR3 DNA sequence: TGTGCCAGCAGCCACCGGAGAAACACTGAAGCTTTCTTT. Amino acids: CASSHRRNTEAFF.

CDR3 residues: CASSMAREAFF. In DNA, the CDR3 is TGTGCCAGTAGTATGGCCAGGGAAGCTTTCTTT. This rearrangement joins TRBV19 to TRBJ1-1; D gene uncertain. CDR1 and CDR2 from the germline V gene are LNHDA and SQIVND (reference sequence). Trimming removed 3 bases at V and 8 bases at J, with 7 bases between. The CDR3 extends over 11 amino acids. Supplemented by reference TRBV19 and TRBJ1-1, the full variable domain reads DGGITQSPKYLFRKEGQNVTLSCEQNLNHDAMYWYRQDPGQGLRLIYYSQIVNDFQKGDIAEGYSVSREKKESFPLTVTSAQKNPTAFYLCASSMAREAFFGQGTRLTVV.

The CDR3 sequence: CAWSVLGPEAFF. CDR3 nucleotides: TGTGCCTGGAGTGTACTAGGGCCTGAAGCTTTCTTT. The chain has TRBV30 and TRBJ1-1; D unclear. Germline V gene data show CDR1 as GTSNPN and CDR2 as SVGIG (reference sequence). This CDR3 is built from 12 residues. V was pared by 0 bases and J by 6 bases, with 8 bases between.

The V gene is TRBV7-7, the J gene TRBJ2-1; 8 nucleotides line up with TRBD2. V was pared by 1 base and J by 7 bases, with 0 bases of the junction left unmatched. In germline, CDR1 is SSHAT, CDR2 FNYEAQ (reference sequence). The CDR3 is made up of 13 amino acids. The DNA of the CDR3 is TGTGCCAGCAGCTTAGAGCGGGGGAATGAGCAGTTCTTC. It specifies CASSLERGNEQFF.

The chain links TRBV5-1 to TRBJ2-7; D ambiguous. Trimming shortened V by 5 bases and J by 0 bases, and 12 bases separated the two germline ends. The CDR3 sequence is 14 residues long. Germline CDR1 and CDR2: SGHRS and YFSETQ. CDR3 DNA: TGCGCCAGCAGTCGTGACGAAAGCTCCTACGAGCAGTACTTC. Amino acids: CASSRDESSYEQYF.

Worth noting for this clone: The germline gene is not matched at one end of the junction; a read error may be the cause. This chain uses TRBV19 with TRBJ2-1, with TRBD2 matching over 8 bases. CDR3 size: 14 residues. Germline V gives CDR1 LNHDA, CDR2 SQIVND (reference sequence). Here the CDR3 DNA reads TGTGCCAGTAGAATAGCGGGAAGGGACAATGAGCAGTTCTTC. It encodes CASRIAGRDNEQFF.

This clone occurred a few times. The J gene is TRBJ1-5, the V gene TRBV25-1; unclear D gene. Germline V CDR1 and CDR2: MGHDK, SYGVNS. Trimming left V 4 bases short and J 0 bases short, with 7 bases between. This CDR3 has 14 residues. The CDR3 region has the DNA TGTGCCAGCAGTGCCGCCAGTAGCAATCAGCCCCAGCATTTT. This gives the protein CASSAASSNQPQHF.